This T cell receptor beta chain was profiled in a study of T-cell memory formation after mild COVID-19. General observations from the study: Still unconfirmed is whether the second-wave clones peaking on day 37 recognized SARS-CoV-2. Pre-infection memory already had some responding clones, implying cross-reactive memory joined.

The germline V gene encodes CDR1 LGHDT and CDR2 YNNKEL (reference sequence). This CDR3 spans 16 amino acids. With 1 base clipped from V and 5 bases from J, the junction kept 6 bases outside the gene matches. Comment on this clonotype: Its specificity is not known.

TCRdb analysed the 5' RACE reads with MiXCR anew, one entry per CDR3 protein. The sample includes fewer than 650,000 distinct CDR3 sequences, roughly 22% of them seen just once. The source is an adult woman who had mild COVID-19 (a few samples of this study predate the infection). Cell type and time point are not known. Sequences were obtained from PBMCs or a T cell subset sorted from them (not recorded which). The V and J genes are TRBV3-1 and TRBJ2-3; TRBD2 matches 10 bases. The CDR3 protein is CASSQASGRKGDTQYF. In DNA, the CDR3 is TGTGCCAGCAGCCAAGCTAGCGGGAGAAAGGGAGATACGCAGTATTTT.